Listed here are 9 T cell receptor beta chains from one sample, sequenced in a study of cytomegalovirus exposure and HLA in healthy donors. PCR involved 60 Vbeta and 13 Jbeta primers. Data came from immunoSEQ multiplex PCR; TCRdb stores just in-frame clones and leaves some out. The table includes around 130,000 clones, 81% detected once. Sequencing was performed on PBMCs. The receptor set was obtained from a man aged 35-49 years in good health and CMV-seronegative.

The rearrangement uses TRBV5-5 and TRBJ2-7; D possibly corresponds to TRBD1 (6 bases). Trimming stripped 7 bases from V and 1 base from J, with 21 bases between. In germline, CDR1 is SGHKS, CDR2 YYEKEE (reference sequence). This CDR3 has 16 residues. The CDR3 DNA follows: TGTGCCAGCCAGGGGCGTGGACTCCCTTATTCCTACGAGCAGTACTTC. Its protein product is CASQGRGLPYSYEQYF.

In its sample, this clone was seen once. The rearrangement links TRBV7-2 to TRBJ2-7; D may be TRBD2 (6 bases). The V end lost 5 bases, the J end lost 2 bases, and 13 bases lay between the germline ends. Germline lookup yields CDR1 SGHTA and CDR2 FQGNSA. The CDR3 length is 14 residues. The CDR3 region is CASSVSGVTYEQYF. The CDR3 DNA reads as TGTGCCAGCAGCGTTAGCGGAGTTACCTACGAGCAGTACTTC.

With regard to this clone: The identical CDR3 is also encoded by other nucleotide sequences in the sample. The rearrangement links TRBV5-5 to TRBJ1-5, with D tentatively TRBD1 (5 bases). The germline V gene has CDR1 SGHKS and CDR2 YYEKEE (reference sequence). The CDR3 length is 15 residues. V was clipped by 4 bases and J by 0 bases, with 11 bases between them. CDR3 DNA sequence: TGTGCCAGCAGCCCCGACAGAAGTAGCAATCAGCCCCAGCATTTT. Translated: CASSPDRSSNQPQHF.

This clone was seen a few times. This chain's CDR3 is CASSWGDRGLETQYF. The DNA for the CDR3 is TGTGCCAGCAGCTGGGGGGACAGGGGGCTAGAGACCCAGTACTTC. This chain uses TRBV5-6 with TRBJ2-5; 12 bases align to TRBD1. After removal of 3 bases from V and 4 bases from J, the junction contained 4 bases not matched to a gene. CDR1 and CDR2 (germline): SGHDT, YYEEEE. CDR3 length: 15 residues.

The chain recombines TRBV30 with TRBJ2-7; tentatively, D is TRBD1 (6 bases). CDR3 length equals 14 residues. Germline CDR1 and CDR2: GTSNPN and SVGIG (reference sequence). V was trimmed by 0 bases and J by 2 bases, leaving 11 bases between them. The CDR3 reads CAWSVGQGTYEQYF. CDR3 DNA sequence: TGTGCCTGGAGTGTAGGGCAGGGGACCTACGAGCAGTACTTC. Full variable domain (missing parts from reference TRBV30 and TRBJ2-7): SQTIHQWPATLVQPVGSPLSLECTVEGTSNPNLYWYRQAAGRGLQLLFYSVGIGQISSEVPQNLSASRPQDRQFILSSKKLLLSDSGFYLCAWSVGQGTYEQYFGPGTRLTVT.

This clone was seen a single time. The chain joins TRBV29-1 to TRBJ2-1; tentative D call: TRBD2 (7 bases). CDR3 length equals 14 residues. The V and J ends lost 2 bases and 2 bases respectively, with 10 bases between them. Looked up from germline, CDR1 is SQVTM and CDR2 is ANQGSEA. The CDR3 region has the DNA TGCAGCGTTGAACGGGGGGCAACCTACAATGAGCAGTTCTTC. Protein: CSVERGATYNEQFF.

V is TRBV28 and J is TRBJ2-5; 10 nucleotides line up with TRBD2. The CDR3 sequence is 17 residues long. V lost 3 bases and J lost 3; bases outside the gene matches: 10. CDR1 is MDHEN and CDR2 is SYDVKM in the germline V gene. The CDR3 is CASSFPISGRDEETQYF. CDR3 nucleotides: TGTGCCAGCAGTTTCCCTATAAGCGGGAGGGACGAAGAGACCCAGTACTTC.

The V gene is TRBV6-5, the J gene TRBJ2-7, with TRBD1 as a possible D gene (5 bases). There are 16 residues in the CDR3. CDR1 is MNHEY and CDR2 is SVGAGI in the germline V gene. The ends were cut back, 4 bases at V and 4 bases at J, with 20 bases in the middle. CDR3 amino acids: CASSSSRTSPRYEQYF. Here the CDR3 DNA reads TGTGCCAGCAGTTCCTCTAGGACAAGTCCACGGTACGAGCAGTACTTC.

The gene calls are TRBV6-1 and TRBJ2-5; maybe TRBD2 (6 bases). The germline gives CDR1 MNHNS, CDR2 SASEGT. The CDR3 length is 12 residues. V lost 8 bases to trimming and J lost 10 bases, with 17 bases between them. DNA of the CDR3: TGTGCCAGCGGTCCTGGGAACGGGGGCCAGTACTTC. Its protein product is CASGPGNGGQYF.